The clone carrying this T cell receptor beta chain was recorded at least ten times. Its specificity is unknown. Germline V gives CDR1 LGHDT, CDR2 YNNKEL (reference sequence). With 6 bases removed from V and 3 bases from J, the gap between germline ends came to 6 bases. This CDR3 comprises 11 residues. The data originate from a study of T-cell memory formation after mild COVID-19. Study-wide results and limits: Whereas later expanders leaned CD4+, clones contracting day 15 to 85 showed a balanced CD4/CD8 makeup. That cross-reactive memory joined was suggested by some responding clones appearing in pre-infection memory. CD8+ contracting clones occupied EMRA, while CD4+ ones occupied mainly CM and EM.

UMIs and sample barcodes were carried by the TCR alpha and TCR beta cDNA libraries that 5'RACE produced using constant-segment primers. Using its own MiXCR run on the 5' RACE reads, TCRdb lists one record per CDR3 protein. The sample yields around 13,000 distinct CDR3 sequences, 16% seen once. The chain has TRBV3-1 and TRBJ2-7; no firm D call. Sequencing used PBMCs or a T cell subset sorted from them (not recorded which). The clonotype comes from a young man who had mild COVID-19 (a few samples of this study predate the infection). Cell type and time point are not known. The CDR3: CASSQSYEQYF. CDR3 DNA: TGTGCCAGCAGTCAAAGCTACGAGCAGTACTTC.